This T cell receptor beta chain was recovered during a study of CD8 T cells in ankylosing spondylitis. Study outcomes and limitations: Seemingly characteristic of ankylosing spondylitis blood was a TCR beta motif consisting of about 8 highly homologous variants. Disease-linked clones reportedly concentrated significantly in matched ankylosing spondylitis synovial fluid.

The CDR3 is 15 residues long. Per germline, CDR1 MNHEY and CDR2 SVGAGI. The ends lost 4 bases at V and 5 bases at J; junction bases unmatched: 6. Concerning this clonotype itself: The antigen remains undetermined.

TCRdb reprocessed the 5' RACE reads with MiXCR, giving one entry per CDR3 protein. Of some 270,000 distinct CDR3 sequences in the sample, 18% were seen once. This receptor was taken from a male donor with ankylosing spondylitis or in good health (not recorded which). Sequencing input: blood, either unsorted or a sorted T cell fraction (not recorded which). J is TRBJ2-1 and V is TRBV6-5, with 9 bases matching TRBD1. The CDR3 is CASSLGTGRNNEQFF. The CDR3 nucleotides read TGTGCCAGCAGTTTAGGGACAGGGAGGAACAATGAGCAGTTCTTC.